The rows below give T cell receptor beta chains drawn from one sample of a study of cytomegalovirus exposure and HLA in healthy donors. Here immunoSEQ multiplex PCR was the method, and the copy in TCRdb shows in-frame clones only, minus some. The table has over 100,000 clones, more than 70% seen once; the top ten hold 8.5% to 10%. The source material was PBMCs. Source of these receptors: a male donor in good health and CMV-seropositive. The CDR3 runs from the conserved cysteine through the conserved F or W. D genes are given only for firm matches. Size is omitted from some rows. Given values are once, few, many or a class for expanded clones.

D gene | J gene | V gene | clone size | CDR3 protein | CDR3 DNA
. | TRBJ2-1 | TRBV19 | . | CASSIGGNNEQFF | TGTGCCAGTAGTATCGGCGGTAACAATGAGCAGTTCTTC
. | TRBJ2-7 | TRBV6-1 | . | CASSISVTLAYEQYF | TGTGCCAGCAGTATCAGCGTCACCCTCGCCTACGAGCAGTACTTC
TRBD2 | TRBJ2-7 | TRBV6-5 | few | CASGRASYEQYF | TGTGCCAGCGGGAGGGCCTCCTACGAGCAGTACTTC
. | TRBJ2-2 | TRBV7-3 | . | CASSLGGKNTGELFF | TGTGCCAGCAGCTTAGGCGGGAAGAACACCGGGGAGCTGTTTTTT
. | TRBJ2-7 | TRBV10-2 | . | CASSDREQYF | TGCGCCAGCAGTGACCGGGAGCAGTACTTC
. | TRBJ1-1 | TRBV10-3 | . | CAISETGLRKNTEAFF | TGTGCCATCAGTGAGACTGGACTGCGGAAGAACACTGAAGCTTTCTTT
. | TRBJ2-7 | TRBV4-3 | . | CASSQRSDGSGYEQYF | TGCGCCAGCAGCCAACGGTCTGACGGGAGTGGCTACGAGCAGTACTTC
. | TRBJ2-7 | TRBV10-2 | . | CASRSSYEQYF | TGCGCCAGCAGGAGCTCCTACGAGCAGTACTTC
TRBD2 | TRBJ2-1 | TRBV28 | . | CATAGVSYNEQFF | TGTGCCACCGCGGGGGTCAGTTACAATGAGCAGTTCTTC
TRBD2 | TRBJ2-7 | TRBV18 | . | CASSRGTSGSSYEQYF | TGTGCCAGCTCACGTGGAACTAGCGGAAGCTCCTACGAGCAGTACTTC
. | TRBJ1-4 | TRBV5-1 | once | CASRPGQLLGEKLFF | TGCGCCAGCAGGCCAGGACAGCTCCTAGGGGAAAAACTGTTTTTT
TRBD1 | TRBJ2-7 | TRBV7-8 | . | CASSFASRTGVSEQYF | TGTGCCAGCAGCTTCGCCTCGAGGACAGGGGTAAGCGAGCAGTACTTC
TRBD2 | TRBJ2-3 | TRBV28 | . | CASTSPGLAVTDTQYF | TGTGCCAGCACTTCCCCGGGGCTAGCGGTCACAGATACGCAGTATTTT
. | TRBJ2-3 | TRBV7-3 | . | CASSGTGPDTQYF | TGTGCCAGCAGCGGAACAGGGCCAGATACGCAGTATTTT
TRBD2 | TRBJ2-1 | TRBV7-2 | . | CASSVVSGTYNEQFF | TGTGCCAGCAGCGTCGTTAGCGGGACCTACAATGAGCAGTTCTTC
. | TRBJ2-1 | TRBV27 | . | CASRPTGAYNEQFF | TGTGCCAGCAGGCCGACAGGCGCCTACAATGAGCAGTTCTTC
. | TRBJ2-7 | TRBV5-4 | . | CASRVWGRVHEQYF | TGTGCCAGCAGGGTCTGGGGCCGGGTGCACGAGCAGTACTTC
TRBD2 | TRBJ2-3 | TRBV7-3 | . | CASSLSVTGGAQYF | TGTGCCAGCAGCTTATCGGTGACGGGAGGGGCGCAGTATTTT
. | TRBJ2-5 | TRBV5-1 | . | CASSLGRSQTQYF | TGCGCCAGCAGCTTGGGTAGGAGCCAGACCCAGTACTTC
. | TRBJ1-5 | TRBV27 | . | CASSALGGNQPQHF | TGTGCCAGCAGCGCCTTGGGGGGTAATCAGCCCCAGCATTTT
. | TRBJ2-6 | TRBV9 | once | CASSLLGLAGANGLTF | TGTGCCAGCAGCCTACTTGGGTTAGCTGGGGCCAACGGCCTGACTTTC
TRBD2 | TRBJ2-7 | TRBV7-9 | . | CASSFRAGGPYEQYF | TGTGCCAGCAGCTTCAGAGCGGGAGGGCCTTACGAGCAGTACTTC
. | TRBJ2-2 | TRBV10-3 | . | CAISESASGELFF | TGTGCCATCAGTGAGTCTGCGTCCGGGGAGCTGTTTTTT
TRBD1 | TRBJ1-3 | TRBV5-1 | . | CASSIGEPLGQRYLSGNTIYF | TGCGCCAGCAGCATCGGGGAGCCTCTGGGACAGCGGTACCTCTCTGGAAACACCATATATTTT
TRBD1 | TRBJ2-7 | TRBV6-6 | . | CASSLQGVPYEQYF | TGTGCCAGCAGTTTACAGGGGGTTCCCTACGAGCAGTACTTC
TRBD1 | TRBJ1-5 | TRBV7-8 | . | CASSSYRGRGNQPQHF | TGTGCCAGCAGCTCATACAGGGGGCGCGGCAATCAGCCCCAGCATTTT
. | TRBJ1-4 | TRBV7-8 | once | CASSSWDTPTNEKLFF | TGTGCCAGCAGCTCCTGGGACACTCCAACTAATGAAAAACTGTTTTTT
TRBD2 | TRBJ2-7 | TRBV6-1 | . | CASSELAGRVASRDYEQYF | TGTGCCAGCAGTGAACTAGCGGGACGAGTGGCCAGTAGGGACTACGAGCAGTACTTC
TRBD1 | TRBJ2-7 | TRBV7-8 | . | CASSFGTGAHEQYF | TGTGCCAGCAGCTTCGGGACAGGGGCCCACGAGCAGTACTTC
. | TRBJ2-5 | TRBV2 | few | CASSEDYLQETQYF | TGTGCCAGCAGTGAGGACTACCTCCAAGAGACCCAGTACTTC
. | TRBJ2-3 | TRBV11-2 | once | CASSPFGRGSRWDTQYF | TGTGCCAGCAGCCCCTTTGGGCGGGGCTCCCGATGGGATACGCAGTATTTT
. | TRBJ2-3 | TRBV5-1 | . | CASSLTSPEEDTQYF | TGCGCCAGCAGCTTGACTAGCCCGGAAGAAGATACGCAGTATTTT